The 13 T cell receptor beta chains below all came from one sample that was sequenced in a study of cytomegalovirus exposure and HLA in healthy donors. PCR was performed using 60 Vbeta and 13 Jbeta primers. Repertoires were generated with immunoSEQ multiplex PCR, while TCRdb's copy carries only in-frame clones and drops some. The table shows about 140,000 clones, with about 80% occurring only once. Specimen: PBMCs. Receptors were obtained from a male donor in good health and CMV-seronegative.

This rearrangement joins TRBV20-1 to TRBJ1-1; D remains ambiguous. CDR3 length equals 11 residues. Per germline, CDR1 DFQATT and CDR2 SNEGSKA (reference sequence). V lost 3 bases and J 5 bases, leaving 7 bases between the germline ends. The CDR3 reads CSASKATEAFF. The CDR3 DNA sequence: TGCAGTGCTAGTAAAGCGACTGAAGCTTTCTTT.

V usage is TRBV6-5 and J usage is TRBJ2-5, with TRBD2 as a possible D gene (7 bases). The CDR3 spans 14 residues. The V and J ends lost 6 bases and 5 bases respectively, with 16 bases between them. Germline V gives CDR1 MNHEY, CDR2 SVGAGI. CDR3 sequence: CASRGGGQGETQYF. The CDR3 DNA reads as TGTGCCAGCAGAGGGGGGGGCCAAGGGGAGACCCAGTACTTC.

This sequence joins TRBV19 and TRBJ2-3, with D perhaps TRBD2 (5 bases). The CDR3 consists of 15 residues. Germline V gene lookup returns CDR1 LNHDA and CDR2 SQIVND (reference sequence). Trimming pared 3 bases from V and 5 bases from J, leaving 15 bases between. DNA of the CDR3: TGTGCCAGTAGTATGGACTTACGGGCGGGAGATACGCAGTATTTT. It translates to CASSMDLRAGDTQYF.

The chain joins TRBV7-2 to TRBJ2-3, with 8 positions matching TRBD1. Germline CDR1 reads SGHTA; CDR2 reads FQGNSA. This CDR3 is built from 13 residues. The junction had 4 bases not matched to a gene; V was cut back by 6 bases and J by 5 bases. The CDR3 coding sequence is TGTGCCAGCAGACTCGGACAGGGAGATACGCAGTATTTT. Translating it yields CASRLGQGDTQYF.

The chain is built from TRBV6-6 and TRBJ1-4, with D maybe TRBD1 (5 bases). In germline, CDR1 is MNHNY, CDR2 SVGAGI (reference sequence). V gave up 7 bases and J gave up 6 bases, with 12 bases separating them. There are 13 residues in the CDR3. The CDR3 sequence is CASTGGWDEKLFF. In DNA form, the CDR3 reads TGTGCCAGCACGGGGGGGTGGGATGAAAAACTGTTTTTT.

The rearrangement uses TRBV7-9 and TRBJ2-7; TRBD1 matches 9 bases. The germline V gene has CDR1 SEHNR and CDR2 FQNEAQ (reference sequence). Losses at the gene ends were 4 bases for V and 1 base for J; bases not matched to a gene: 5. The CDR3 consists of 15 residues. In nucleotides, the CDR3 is TGTGCCAGCAGCTGGACAGGGGTAAGGTCCTACGAGCAGTACTTC. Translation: CASSWTGVRSYEQYF.

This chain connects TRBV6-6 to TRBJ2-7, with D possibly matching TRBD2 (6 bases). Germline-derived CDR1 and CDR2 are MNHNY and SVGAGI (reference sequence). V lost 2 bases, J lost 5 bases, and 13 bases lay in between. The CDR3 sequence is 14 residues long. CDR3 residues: CASSYTSGRNEQYF. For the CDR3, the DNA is TGTGCCAGCAGTTACACCTCAGGGAGGAACGAGCAGTACTTC.

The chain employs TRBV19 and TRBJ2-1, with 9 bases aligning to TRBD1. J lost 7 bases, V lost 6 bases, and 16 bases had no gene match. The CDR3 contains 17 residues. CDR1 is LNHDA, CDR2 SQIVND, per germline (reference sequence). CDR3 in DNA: TGTGCCAGTAGCCAGAACAGCCCCGGGACAGGGAATAATGAGCAGTTCTTC. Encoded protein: CASSQNSPGTGNNEQFF.

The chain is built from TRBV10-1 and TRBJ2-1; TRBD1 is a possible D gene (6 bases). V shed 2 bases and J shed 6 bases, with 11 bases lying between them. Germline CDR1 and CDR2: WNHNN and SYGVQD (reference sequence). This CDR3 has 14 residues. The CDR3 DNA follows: TGCGCCAGCAGTGAGACAGGGTTAGTCAATGAGCAGTTCTTC. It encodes CASSETGLVNEQFF.

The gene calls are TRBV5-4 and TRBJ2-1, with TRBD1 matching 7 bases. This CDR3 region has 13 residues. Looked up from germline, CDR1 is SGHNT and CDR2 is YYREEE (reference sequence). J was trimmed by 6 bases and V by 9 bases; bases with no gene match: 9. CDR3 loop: CATTGTAINEQFF. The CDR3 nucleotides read TGTGCCACCACCGGGACAGCTATCAATGAGCAGTTCTTC.

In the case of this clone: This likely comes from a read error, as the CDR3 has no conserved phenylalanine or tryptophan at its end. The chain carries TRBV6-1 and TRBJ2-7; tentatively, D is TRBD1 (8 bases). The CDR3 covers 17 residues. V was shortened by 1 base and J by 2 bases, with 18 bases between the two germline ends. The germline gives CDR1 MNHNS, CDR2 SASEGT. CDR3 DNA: TGTGCCAGCAGTGAAGGAGGTTGGACAGGGACTACCTACGAGCAGTACCTC. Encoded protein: CASSEGGWTGTTYEQYL.

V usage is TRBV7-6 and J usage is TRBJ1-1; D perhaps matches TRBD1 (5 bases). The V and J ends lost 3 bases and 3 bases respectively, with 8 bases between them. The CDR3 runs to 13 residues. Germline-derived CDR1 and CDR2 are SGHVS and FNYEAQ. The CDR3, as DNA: TGTGCCAGCAGCTTGGGGGGGGACACTGAAGCTTTCTTT. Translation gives CASSLGGDTEAFF. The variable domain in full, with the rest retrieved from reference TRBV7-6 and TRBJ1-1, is GAGVSQSPRYKVTKRGQDVALRCDPISGHVSLYWYRQALGQGPEFLTYFNYEAQQDKSGLPNDRFSAERPEGSISTLTIQRTEQRDSAMYRCASSLGGDTEAFFGQGTRLTVV.

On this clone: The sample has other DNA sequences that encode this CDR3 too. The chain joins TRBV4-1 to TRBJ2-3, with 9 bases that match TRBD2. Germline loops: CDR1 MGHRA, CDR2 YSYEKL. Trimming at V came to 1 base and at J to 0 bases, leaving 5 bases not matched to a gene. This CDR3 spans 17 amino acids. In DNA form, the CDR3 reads TGCGCCAGCAGCCAAGTCGGGCTAGCGGGGAGCACAGATACGCAGTATTTT. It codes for CASSQVGLAGSTDTQYF.